This TCR beta chain comes out of a study of PD-1 blockade in mismatch repair-deficient tumors. The repertoire was sequenced with immunoSEQ multiplex PCR; TCRdb's copy has only in-frame clones and lacks some. Of 75,000 to 85,000 clones listed, roughly 80% are singletons. There are 14 residues in the CDR3. J was trimmed by 5 bases and V by 1 base; bases with no gene match: 4. CDR1 is LGHNA and CDR2 is YSLEER in the germline V gene. Details on this clone: The antigen is unknown.

Overall study results and limits: After pembrolizumab, tumor-resident clones rose rapidly, then generally contracted before radiologic responses.

The gene calls are TRBV4-3 and TRBJ2-5; 7 bases line up with TRBD2. The source was peripheral blood, collected 12 weeks after starting pembrolizumab. The TCR originated in an adult with mismatch repair-deficient cancer. CDR3: CASSQGLAAETQYF. In DNA form, the CDR3 reads TGCGCCAGCAGCCAAGGTCTAGCGGCGGAGACCCAGTACTTC.